The 20 T cell receptor beta chains given below trace back to one sample, sequenced in a study of cytomegalovirus exposure and HLA in healthy donors. PCR amplification relied on 60 Vbeta primers (plus 13 Jbeta primers). TCRdb's table, derived via immunoSEQ multiplex PCR, lists solely in-frame clones and lacks some. Its table records 75,000 to 85,000 clones. Sequencing was done on a sample of PBMCs. The receptors were gathered from a man aged 50-60 years in good health and CMV-seronegative.

This sequence joins TRBV5-6 and TRBJ2-3; 7 bases fit TRBD2. Trimming took 1 base from V and 4 from J; bases not matched to a gene: 0. Germline V gene lookup returns CDR1 SGHDT and CDR2 YYEEEE. The CDR3 has 13 amino acids. CDR3 in amino acids: CASSLRGADTQYF. DNA of the CDR3: TGTGCCAGCAGCTTGCGGGGGGCAGATACGCAGTATTTT.

The J gene is TRBJ1-4, the V gene TRBV5-1, with D uncertain. V lost 3 bases to trimming and J lost 10 bases, with 16 bases between them. The germline gives CDR1 SGHRS, CDR2 YFSETQ. CDR3 length: 14 residues. This CDR3 is CASSSGGPEGKLFF. The CDR3 DNA follows: TGCGCCAGCAGCTCGGGCGGTCCAGAGGGAAAACTGTTTTTT. Using reference TRBV5-1 and TRBJ1-4 for the parts outside the CDR3, the full variable domain is KAGVTQTPRYLIKTRGQQVTLSCSPISGHRSVSWYQQTPGQGLQFLFEYFSETQRNKGNFPGRFSGRQFSNSRSEMNVSTLELGDSALYLCASSSGGPEGKLFFGSGTQLSVL.

The chain links TRBV23-1 to TRBJ2-5; 8 bases fit TRBD2. TRBV23-1 is treated as an ORF (open reading frame) with a function not yet certain. The CDR3 is 17 residues long. Trimming cost V 2 bases and J 3 bases; bases outside gene matches: 11. CDR3 loop: CASSQAPQRGREETQYF. In DNA form, the CDR3 reads TGCGCCAGCAGTCAAGCACCACAGCGGGGGCGTGAAGAGACCCAGTACTTC.

The gene calls are TRBV5-4 and TRBJ2-7; D not certain. The CDR3 length is 15 residues. Trimming removed 1 base at V and 0 bases at J, with 11 bases between. Germline V gene data show CDR1 as SGHNT and CDR2 as YYREEE (reference sequence). CDR3 nucleotides: TGTGCCAGCAGCTTGCTAAAACGGAGCTCCTACGAGCAGTACTTC. Translation: CASSLLKRSSYEQYF.

This chain connects TRBV9 to TRBJ2-6, with D possibly TRBD1 on 6 matching bases. Looked up from germline, CDR1 is SGDLS and CDR2 is YYNGEE. This CDR3 is 16 amino acids long. Trimming took off 4 bases at V and 4 bases at J, with 15 bases between the two ends. The CDR3 reads CASSPQQGNGANVLTF. CDR3 in DNA: TGTGCCAGCAGCCCACAACAGGGTAACGGGGCCAACGTCCTGACTTTC.

The genes are TRBV7-9 and TRBJ2-5, with a weak D call TRBD1 (6 bases). The J call may not be correct, given that the DNA end is closer to TRBJ2-7. This CDR3 has 16 residues. Per germline, CDR1 SEHNR and CDR2 FQNEAQ (reference sequence). CDR3 coding DNA: TGTGCCAGCAGCCAAACCACCGGTGGACAGTTCTACGAGCAGTACTTC. This translates into CASSQTTGGQFYEQYF.

DNA for the CDR3: TGTGCCAGCAGCCAAACCGGAAGCGGGACCACAGATACGCAGTATTTT. Encoded protein: CASSQTGSGTTDTQYF. The chain couples TRBV4-2 to TRBJ2-3; TRBD2 matches 7 bases. Germline-derived CDR1 and CDR2 are LGHNA and YNFKEQ. This CDR3 contains 16 residues. The V segment lost 2 bases and the J segment 2 bases; nucleotides outside the gene matches: 7.

The chain employs TRBV19 and TRBJ1-5, with a possible D match to TRBD1 (6 bases). V was pared by 3 bases and J by 9 bases, with 21 bases between. Germline assignment: CDR1 LNHDA and CDR2 SQIVND (reference sequence). CDR3 length: 16 amino acids. CDR3: CASSIFGTPSSGPQHF. The DNA of the CDR3 is TGTGCCAGTAGTATTTTCGGGACACCCAGCAGCGGGCCCCAGCATTTT.

As for this clone: At one of its ends the junction is not consistent with the germline gene, which may arise from a read error. This chain links TRBV30 with TRBJ1-5, with a tentative D call TRBD1 (6 bases). CDR1 and CDR2 from the germline V gene are GTSNPN and SVGIG (reference sequence). This CDR3 is 15 amino acids long. CDR3 sequence reads: CAGSGGGGSGQPQHF. The CDR3, as DNA: TGTGCCGGGAGCGGAGGGGGGGGTTCGGGTCAGCCCCAGCATTTT.

This chain connects TRBV2 to TRBJ2-5, with D possibly TRBD1 on 7 matching bases. This CDR3 spans 14 amino acids. The germline V gene encodes CDR1 SNHLY and CDR2 FYNNEI. Trimming removed 7 bases from V and 4 bases from J, with 16 bases in between. The CDR3 DNA reads TGTGCCAGCAAGGCAGGGGGGCCAAGAGAGACCCAGTACTTC. Translation: CASKAGGPRETQYF.

The chain combines TRBV5-1 with TRBJ2-3; possibly TRBD2 for D (6 bases). Germline V gene sequence: CDR1 SGHRS, CDR2 YFSETQ. The CDR3 extends over 14 amino acids. The V gene lost 3 bases and the J gene lost 2 bases, with 10 bases spanning the gap. DNA for the CDR3: TGCGCCAGCAGCTCCGGGACTCTCACAGATACGCAGTATTTT. This translates into CASSSGTLTDTQYF.

This chain uses TRBV18 with TRBJ1-3, with 8 bases identical to TRBD1. This CDR3 comprises 15 residues. The junction had 3 bases not matched to a gene; V was cut back by 1 base and J by 4 bases. CDR1 and CDR2 (germline): KGHSH, LQKENI. The CDR3 bases are TGTGCCAGCTCACCACTGACAGGGGACGGAAACACCATATATTTT. This translates into CASSPLTGDGNTIYF.

The chain recombines TRBV19 with TRBJ1-6; weak D call: TRBD1 (6 bases). V lost 6 bases, J lost 10 bases, and 13 bases lay in between. The CDR3 is 13 residues long. Germline CDR1 reads LNHDA; CDR2 reads SQIVND (reference sequence). The CDR3 region is CASRKQGGSPLHF. The CDR3 DNA reads TGTGCCAGTAGGAAACAGGGAGGGTCACCCCTCCACTTT.

This sequence joins TRBV5-6 and TRBJ2-3; 11 bases line up with TRBD1. CDR3 length: 14 residues. CDR1 is SGHDT, CDR2 YYEEEE, per germline. With V trimmed by 4 bases and J by 7 bases, 5 bases remained unmatched. In DNA form, the CDR3 reads TGTGCCAGCAGCATTGGACAGGGGGCATATACGCAGTATTTT. It encodes CASSIGQGAYTQYF.

This chain uses TRBV15 with TRBJ2-7; 9 bases fit TRBD1. There are 15 residues in the CDR3. V was clipped by 2 bases and J by 3 bases; unmatched bases: 5. Germline V CDR1 and CDR2: LNHNV, YYDKDF (reference sequence). In nucleotides, the CDR3 is TGTGCCACCAGCAGACCAGACAGGGGGTACTACGAGCAGTACTTC. It is translated as CATSRPDRGYYEQYF.

The CDR3 loop reads CASSLLTSLRARDYNEQFF. The CDR3 nucleotides are TGTGCCAGCAGCTTACTCACTAGTTTAAGGGCCCGTGATTACAATGAGCAGTTCTTC. This chain connects TRBV13 to TRBJ2-1; a weak D match, TRBD2 (5 bases). Trimming stripped 2 bases from V and 4 bases from J, with 24 bases between. This CDR3 is built from 19 residues. In germline, CDR1 is PRHDT, CDR2 FYEKMQ (reference sequence).

V usage is TRBV5-1 and J usage is TRBJ1-1; D may be TRBD1 (5 bases). The V gene's germline CDR1 is SGHRS and CDR2 YFSETQ. Trimming took off 4 bases at V and 5 bases at J, with 12 bases between the two ends. The CDR3 is 13 amino acids. CDR3 amino acids: CASSLRDSTEAFF. DNA of the CDR3: TGCGCCAGCAGCCTCAGGGATTCGACTGAAGCTTTCTTT. The full variable domain, rest sourced from reference TRBV5-1 and TRBJ1-1, is KAGVTQTPRYLIKTRGQQVTLSCSPISGHRSVSWYQQTPGQGLQFLFEYFSETQRNKGNFPGRFSGRQFSNSRSEMNVSTLELGDSALYLCASSLRDSTEAFFGQGTRLTVV.

The chain couples TRBV28 to TRBJ1-6, with 9 positions matching TRBD1. V was pared by 9 bases and J by 7 bases, with 7 bases of the junction left unmatched. Germline assignment: CDR1 MDHEN and CDR2 SYDVKM. The CDR3 runs 14 residues. The CDR3 sequence: CARSRTGANSPLHF. The CDR3 nucleotides are TGTGCCAGAAGTAGGACAGGGGCGAATTCACCCCTCCACTTT.

On this clone: Germline is not matched at one junction end, which may reflect a read error. Written as DNA, the CDR3 is TGTGCCAGCAGTCTTCAGGGCGTCAGCTCCGACAATGAGCAGTTCTTC. Translation: CASSLQGVSSDNEQFF. The chain combines TRBV28 with TRBJ2-1; a weak D match, TRBD1 (5 bases). Germline-derived CDR1 and CDR2 are MDHEN and SYDVKM. The CDR3 covers 16 residues.

The rearrangement links TRBV7-9 to TRBJ2-7; D remains unclear. The CDR3 contains 12 residues. V was shortened by 6 bases and J by 4 bases, with 10 bases between the two germline ends. Germline CDR1 reads SEHNR; CDR2 reads FQNEAQ (reference sequence). CDR3 loop: CASRAPSYEQYF. The DNA for the CDR3 is TGTGCCAGCAGGGCTCCAAGTTACGAGCAGTACTTC.